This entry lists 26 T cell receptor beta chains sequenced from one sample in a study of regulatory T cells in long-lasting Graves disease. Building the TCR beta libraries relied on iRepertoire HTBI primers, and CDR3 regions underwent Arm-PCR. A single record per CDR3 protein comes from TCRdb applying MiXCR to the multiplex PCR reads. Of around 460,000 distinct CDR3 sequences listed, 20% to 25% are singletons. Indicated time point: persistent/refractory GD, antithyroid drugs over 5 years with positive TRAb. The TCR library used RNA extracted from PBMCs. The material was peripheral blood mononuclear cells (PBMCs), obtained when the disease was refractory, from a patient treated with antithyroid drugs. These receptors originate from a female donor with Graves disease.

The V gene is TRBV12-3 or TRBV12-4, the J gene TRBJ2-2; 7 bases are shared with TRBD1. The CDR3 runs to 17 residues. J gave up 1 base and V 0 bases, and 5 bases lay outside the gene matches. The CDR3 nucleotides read TGTGCCAGCAGTTTAGCAGGACAGGCCCTGAACACCGGGGAGCTGTTTTTT. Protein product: CASSLAGQALNTGELFF.

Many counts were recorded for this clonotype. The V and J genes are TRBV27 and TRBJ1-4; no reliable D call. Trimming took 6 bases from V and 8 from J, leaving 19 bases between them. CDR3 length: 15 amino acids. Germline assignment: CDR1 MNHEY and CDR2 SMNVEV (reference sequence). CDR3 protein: CASSYMAGVREKLFF. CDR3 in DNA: TGTGCCAGCAGCTACATGGCCGGGGTTCGGGAAAAACTGTTTTTT.

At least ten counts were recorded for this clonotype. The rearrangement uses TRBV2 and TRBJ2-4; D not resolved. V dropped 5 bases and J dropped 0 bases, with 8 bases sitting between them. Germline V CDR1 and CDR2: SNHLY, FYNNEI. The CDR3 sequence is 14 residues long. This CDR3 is CASSPTLAKNIQYF. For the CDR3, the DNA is TGTGCCAGCAGTCCTACACTAGCCAAAAACATTCAGTACTTC.

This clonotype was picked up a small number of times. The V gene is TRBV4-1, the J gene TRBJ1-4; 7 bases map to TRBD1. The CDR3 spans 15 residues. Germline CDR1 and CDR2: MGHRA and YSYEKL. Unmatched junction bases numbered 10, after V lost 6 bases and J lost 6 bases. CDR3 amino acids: CASRYTGTVDEKLFF. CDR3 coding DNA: TGCGCCAGCAGGTATACCGGGACAGTGGATGAAAAACTGTTTTTT.

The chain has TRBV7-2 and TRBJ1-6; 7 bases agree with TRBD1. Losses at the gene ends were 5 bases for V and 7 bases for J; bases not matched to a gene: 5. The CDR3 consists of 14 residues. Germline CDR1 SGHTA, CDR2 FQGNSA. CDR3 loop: CASSPGQTNSPLHF. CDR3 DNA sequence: TGTGCCAGCAGCCCGGGACAGACCAATTCACCCCTCCACTTT.

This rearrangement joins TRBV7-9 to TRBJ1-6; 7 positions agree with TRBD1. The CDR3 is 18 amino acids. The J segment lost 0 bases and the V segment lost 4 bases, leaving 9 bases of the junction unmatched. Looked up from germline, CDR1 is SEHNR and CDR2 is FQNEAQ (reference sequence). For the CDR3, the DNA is TGTGCCAGCAGCTCCGAAGACAGGGCGAGCTCCTATAATTCACCCCTCCACTTT. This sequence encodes CASSSEDRASSYNSPLHF. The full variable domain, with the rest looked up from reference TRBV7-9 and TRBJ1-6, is DTGVSQNPRHKITKRGQNVTFRCDPISEHNRLYWYRQTLGQGPEFLTYFQNEAQLEKSRLLSDRFSAERPKGSFSTLEIQRTEQGDSAMYLCASSSEDRASSYNSPLHFGNGTRLTVT.

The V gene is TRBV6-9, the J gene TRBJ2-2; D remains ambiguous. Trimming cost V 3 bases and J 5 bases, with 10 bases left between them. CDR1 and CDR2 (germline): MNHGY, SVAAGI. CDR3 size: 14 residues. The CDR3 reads CASSYADGTGELFF. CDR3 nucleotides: TGTGCCAGCAGTTACGCGGACGGTACCGGGGAGCTGTTTTTT.

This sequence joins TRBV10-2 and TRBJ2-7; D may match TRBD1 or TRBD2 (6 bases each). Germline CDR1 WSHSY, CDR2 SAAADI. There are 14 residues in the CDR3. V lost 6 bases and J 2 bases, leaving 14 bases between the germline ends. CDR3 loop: CASSFNGGPYEQYF. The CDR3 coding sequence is TGCGCCAGCAGCTTCAACGGGGGCCCCTACGAGCAGTACTTC.

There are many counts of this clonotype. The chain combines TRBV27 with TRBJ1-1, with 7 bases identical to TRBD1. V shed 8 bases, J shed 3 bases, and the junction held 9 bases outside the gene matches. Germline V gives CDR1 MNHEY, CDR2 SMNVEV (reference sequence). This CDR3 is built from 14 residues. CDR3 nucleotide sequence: TGTGCCAGCGGCCAGACAGGGTGGGACACTGAAGCTTTCTTT. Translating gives CASGQTGWDTEAFF.

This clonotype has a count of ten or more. Written as DNA, the CDR3 is TGTGCCAGCAGCTTAGACAGGCATAACTATGGCTACACCTTC. This encodes CASSLDRHNYGYTF. The chain joins TRBV11-2 to TRBJ1-2; no firm D call. The CDR3 loop spans 14 amino acids. V was clipped by 0 bases and J by 1 base, with 6 bases between them. CDR1 SGHAT and CDR2 FQNNGV come from the germline V gene.

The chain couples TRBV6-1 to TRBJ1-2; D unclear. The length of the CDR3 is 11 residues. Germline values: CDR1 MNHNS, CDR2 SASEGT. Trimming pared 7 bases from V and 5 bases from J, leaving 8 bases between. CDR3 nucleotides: TGTGCCAGCACCGGCCGGTATGGCTACACCTTC. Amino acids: CASTGRYGYTF.

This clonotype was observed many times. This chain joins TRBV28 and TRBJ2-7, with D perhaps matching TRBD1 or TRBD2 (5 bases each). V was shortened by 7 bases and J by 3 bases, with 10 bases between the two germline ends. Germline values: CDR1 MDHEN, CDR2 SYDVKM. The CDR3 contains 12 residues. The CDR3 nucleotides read TGTGCCAGCACCGGGGCCGACTACGAGCAGTACTTC. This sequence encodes CASTGADYEQYF.

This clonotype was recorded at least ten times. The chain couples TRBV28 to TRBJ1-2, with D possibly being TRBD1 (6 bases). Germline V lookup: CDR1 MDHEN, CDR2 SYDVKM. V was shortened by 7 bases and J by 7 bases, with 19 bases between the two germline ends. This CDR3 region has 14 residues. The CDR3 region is CASIRAQNRVGYTF. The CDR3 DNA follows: TGTGCCAGCATCCGGGCTCAAAACAGGGTTGGCTACACCTTC.

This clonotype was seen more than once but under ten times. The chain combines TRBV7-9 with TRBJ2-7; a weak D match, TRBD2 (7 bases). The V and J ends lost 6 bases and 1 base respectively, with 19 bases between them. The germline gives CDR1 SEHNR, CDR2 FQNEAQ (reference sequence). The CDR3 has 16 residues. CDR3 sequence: CASRLLTGGASYEQYF. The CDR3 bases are TGTGCCAGCAGACTACTGACTGGGGGGGCTTCCTACGAGCAGTACTTC.

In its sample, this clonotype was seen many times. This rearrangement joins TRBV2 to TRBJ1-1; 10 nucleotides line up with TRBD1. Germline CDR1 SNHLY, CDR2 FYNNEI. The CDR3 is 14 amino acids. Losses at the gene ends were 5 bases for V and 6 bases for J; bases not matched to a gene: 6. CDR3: CASSTRDRGAEAFF. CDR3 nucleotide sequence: TGTGCCAGCAGTACCCGGGACAGGGGAGCTGAAGCTTTCTTT.

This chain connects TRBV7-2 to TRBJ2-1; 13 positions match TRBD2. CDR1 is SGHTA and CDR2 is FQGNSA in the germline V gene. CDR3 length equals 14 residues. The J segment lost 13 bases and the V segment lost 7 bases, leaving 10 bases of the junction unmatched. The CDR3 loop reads CASNPRGGLAGQFF. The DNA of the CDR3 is TGTGCCAGCAACCCCAGAGGGGGACTAGCGGGACAGTTCTTC.

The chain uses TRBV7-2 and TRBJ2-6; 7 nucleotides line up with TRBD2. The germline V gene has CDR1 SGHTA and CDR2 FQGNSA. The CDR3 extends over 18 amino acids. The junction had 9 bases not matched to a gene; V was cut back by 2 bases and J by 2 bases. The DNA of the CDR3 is TGTGCCAGCAGCTTACAAGGGACTAAATTTACTGGGGCCAACGTCCTGACTTTC. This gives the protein CASSLQGTKFTGANVLTF.

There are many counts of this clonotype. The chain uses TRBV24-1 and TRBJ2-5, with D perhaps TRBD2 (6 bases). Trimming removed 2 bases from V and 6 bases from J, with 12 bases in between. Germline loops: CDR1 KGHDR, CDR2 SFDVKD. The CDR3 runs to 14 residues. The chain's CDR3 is CATSDWRGKKTQYF. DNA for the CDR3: TGTGCCACCAGTGATTGGCGGGGAAAAAAGACCCAGTACTTC.

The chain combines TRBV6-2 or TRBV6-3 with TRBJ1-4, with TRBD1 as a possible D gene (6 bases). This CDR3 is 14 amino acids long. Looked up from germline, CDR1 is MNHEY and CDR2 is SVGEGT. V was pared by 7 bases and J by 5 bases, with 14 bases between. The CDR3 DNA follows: TGTGCCAGCACAAATCGGGACATAAATGAAAAACTGTTTTTT. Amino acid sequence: CASTNRDINEKLFF.

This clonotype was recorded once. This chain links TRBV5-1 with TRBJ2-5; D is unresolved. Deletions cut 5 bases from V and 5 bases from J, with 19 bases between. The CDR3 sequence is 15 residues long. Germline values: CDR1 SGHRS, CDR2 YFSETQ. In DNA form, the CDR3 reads TGCGCCAGCAGTATCTCGGCCGGCTTAAGCGAGACCCAGTACTTC. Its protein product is CASSISAGLSETQYF.

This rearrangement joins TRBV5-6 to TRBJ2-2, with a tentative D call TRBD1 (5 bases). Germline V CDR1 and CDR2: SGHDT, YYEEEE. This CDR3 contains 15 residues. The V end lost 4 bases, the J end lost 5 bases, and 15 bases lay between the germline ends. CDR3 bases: TGTGCCAGCAGCCCCGGACACGATGAAACCGGGGAGCTGTTTTTT. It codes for CASSPGHDETGELFF.

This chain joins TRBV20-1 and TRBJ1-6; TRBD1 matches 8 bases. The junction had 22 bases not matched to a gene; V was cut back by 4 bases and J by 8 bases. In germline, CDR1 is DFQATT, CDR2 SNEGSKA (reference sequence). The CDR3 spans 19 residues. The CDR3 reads CSATSFGQGSGYIDSPLHF. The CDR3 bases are TGCAGTGCTACGTCTTTTGGACAGGGATCAGGGTATATTGATTCACCCCTCCACTTT.

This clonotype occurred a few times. The CDR3 nucleotides are TGTGCCAGCAGGGCCATGGGCAGTCGTAATTCACCCCTCCACTTT. Its translation: CASRAMGSRNSPLHF. The V gene is TRBV6-1, the J gene TRBJ1-6; D gene uncertain. V lost 6 bases, J lost 6 bases, and 15 bases lay in between. Looked up from germline, CDR1 is MNHNS and CDR2 is SASEGT. The CDR3 consists of 15 residues.

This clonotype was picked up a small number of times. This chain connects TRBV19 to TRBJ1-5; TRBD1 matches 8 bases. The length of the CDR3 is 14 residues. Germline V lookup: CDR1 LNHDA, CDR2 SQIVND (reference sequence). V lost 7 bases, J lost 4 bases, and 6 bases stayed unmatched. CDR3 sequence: CASTFTGGNQPQHF. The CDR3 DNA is TGTGCCAGTACCTTCACAGGGGGTAATCAGCCCCAGCATTTT.

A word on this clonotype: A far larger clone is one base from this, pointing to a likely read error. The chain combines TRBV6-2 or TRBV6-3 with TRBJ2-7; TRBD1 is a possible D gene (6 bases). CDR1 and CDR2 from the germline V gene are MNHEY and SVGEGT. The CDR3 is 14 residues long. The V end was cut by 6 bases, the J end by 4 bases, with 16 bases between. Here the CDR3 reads CASRDTGRKYEQYF. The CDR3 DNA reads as TGTGCCAGCAGGGATACAGGGAGAAAATACGAGCAGTACTTC.

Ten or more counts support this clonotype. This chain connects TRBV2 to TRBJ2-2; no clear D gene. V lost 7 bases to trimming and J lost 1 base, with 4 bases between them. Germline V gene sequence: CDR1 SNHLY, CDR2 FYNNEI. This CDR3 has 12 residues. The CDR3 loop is CASTRNTGELFF. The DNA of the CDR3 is TGTGCCAGCACCAGGAACACCGGGGAGCTGTTTTTT.